The next 16 T cell receptor beta chains were all read from a single sample in a study of blood T cells in healthy people across ages. Primed by a sample-barcoded 5' primer and a J-beta primer mix, a second PCR proceeded for about 7 to 12 cycles. TCRdb reprocessed the 5' RACE reads with MiXCR, giving one entry per CDR3 protein. The sample consists of around 1,000,000 distinct CDR3 sequences, approximately 25% of them appearing once. The data also belong to a second study, concerning T cells of mothers and their children.

Specimen: blood. These receptors were taken from a girl aged 2-10 years in good health.

This clonotype was seen a few times. V and J are TRBV7-9 and TRBJ1-1; no definite D call. The CDR3 is made up of 14 amino acids. V lost 6 bases and J 0 bases, leaving 11 bases between the germline ends. Per the germline V gene, CDR1 is SEHNR and CDR2 is FQNEAQ (reference sequence). The CDR3 sequence: CASSSSFMNTEAFF. The CDR3 nucleotides read TGTGCCAGCAGTTCCTCCTTTATGAACACTGAAGCTTTCTTT.

This clonotype was observed once. J is TRBJ1-2 and V is TRBV14; D is perhaps TRBD1 (5 bases). V dropped 3 bases and J dropped 6 bases, with 11 bases sitting between them. CDR1 and CDR2 from the germline V gene are SGHDN and FVKESK. This CDR3 contains 13 residues. The CDR3 DNA reads as TGTGCCAGCAGCCACGACAGATTGGATGGCTACACCTTC. Its translation is CASSHDRLDGYTF. Full variable domain (missing parts from reference TRBV14 and TRBJ1-2): EAGVTQFPSHSVIEKGQTVTLRCDPISGHDNLYWYRRVMGKEIKFLLHFVKESKQDESGMPNNRFLAERTGGTYSTLKVQPAELEDSGVYFCASSHDRLDGYTFGSGTRLTVV.

The chain recombines TRBV19 with TRBJ2-7; a weak D match, TRBD2 (5 bases). Germline loops: CDR1 LNHDA, CDR2 SQIVND (reference sequence). V was cut by 4 bases and J by 0 bases, with 10 bases left in between. CDR3 length: 14 residues. DNA of the CDR3: TGTGCCAGTAGTACGGCGGGCGACTCCTACGAGCAGTACTTC. Its translation is CASSTAGDSYEQYF.

The chain links TRBV11-2 to TRBJ2-3; TRBD2 agrees at 7 bases. The trim removed 5 bases at V and 5 bases at J, leaving 13 bases unmatched. The CDR3 is made up of 16 amino acids. CDR1 SGHAT and CDR2 FQNNGV come from the germline V gene. CDR3 in amino acids: CASSPIWGGGVDTQYF. The DNA of the CDR3 is TGTGCCAGCAGCCCCATATGGGGGGGAGGGGTAGATACGCAGTATTTT.

The gene calls are TRBV12-3 or TRBV12-4 and TRBJ2-1; the match to TRBD2 covers 9 bases. This CDR3 has 17 amino acids. The J segment lost 2 bases and the V segment lost 1 base, leaving 6 bases of the junction unmatched. The CDR3 DNA reads as TGTGCCAGCAGTTTAGAAGGCGGGGGGGCAGCCTACAATGAGCAGTTCTTC. It translates to CASSLEGGGAAYNEQFF.

The rearrangement joins TRBV6-1 to TRBJ1-1, with D uncertain. The CDR3 length is 14 residues. Trimming stripped 2 bases from V and 7 bases from J, with 14 bases between. Germline V gives CDR1 MNHNS, CDR2 SASEGT. This CDR3 reads CASSEFLMQSEAFF. Here the CDR3 DNA reads TGTGCCAGCAGTGAATTCCTCATGCAGAGTGAAGCTTTCTTT.

On this clonotype: One base away lies a much larger clone, so this may be a sequencing read error. This rearrangement joins TRBV4-2 to TRBJ2-1; 9 positions agree with TRBD2. Germline CDR1 LGHNA, CDR2 YNFKEQ. V gave up 1 base and J gave up 5 bases; unmatched junction bases: 15. The CDR3 is made up of 19 amino acids. DNA of the CDR3: TGTGCCAGCAGCCAAGGTCACGGGGATCTAGCGGGATTCCACAATGAGCAGTTCTTC. Its protein is CASSQGHGDLAGFHNEQFF.

A few counts support this clonotype. The V call is TRBV7-9, the J call TRBJ2-1, with 13 bases lining up with TRBD2. The CDR3 extends over 17 amino acids. V shed 5 bases, J shed 8 bases, and the junction held 12 bases outside the gene matches. Per the germline V gene, CDR1 is SEHNR and CDR2 is FQNEAQ (reference sequence). The CDR3 DNA follows: TGTGCCAGCAGCCCCGAAGGTACTAGCGGGGGGGCTGATGAGCAGTTCTTC. It encodes CASSPEGTSGGADEQFF.

On this clonotype itself: With a much larger clone just one base away, this may be a read error. The gene calls are TRBV10-3 and TRBJ2-5, with TRBD2 matching over 7 bases. Germline V CDR1 and CDR2: ENHRY, SYGVKD. The CDR3 is 13 amino acids. The ends lost 8 bases at V and 1 base at J; junction bases unmatched: 4. The CDR3 coding sequence is TGTGCCATCGGTGGGGGGGTCCAAGAGACCCAGTACTTC. This gives the protein CAIGGGVQETQYF.

This clonotype was observed a handful of times. The chain carries TRBV29-1 and TRBJ2-3; 7 nucleotides align to TRBD2. CDR1 and CDR2 (germline): SQVTM, ANQGSEA. V shed 3 bases, J shed 4 bases, and the junction held 4 bases outside the gene matches. The CDR3 loop spans 13 amino acids. The CDR3 loop reads CSVERGFADTQYF. CDR3 nucleotide sequence: TGCAGCGTTGAGCGGGGGTTTGCAGATACGCAGTATTTT.

This clonotype was recorded a few times. The chain combines TRBV6-5 with TRBJ2-3; D is unclear. V lost 6 bases and J lost 2, with 9 bases in between. Germline loops: CDR1 MNHEY, CDR2 SVGAGI. The CDR3 loop spans 13 amino acids. The CDR3 DNA sequence: TGTGCCAGCAGGCTCCACGCCACAGATACGCAGTATTTT. It encodes CASRLHATDTQYF.

This rearrangement joins TRBV29-1 to TRBJ1-2; D perhaps matches TRBD1 (5 bases). Trimming took off 2 bases at V and 7 bases at J, with 23 bases between the two ends. The CDR3 spans 16 residues. From germline, CDR1 is SQVTM and CDR2 ANQGSEA. The CDR3 loop reads CSVEFSWGAPGRGYTF. The CDR3 DNA reads as TGCAGCGTTGAATTTTCTTGGGGCGCCCCTGGACGTGGCTACACCTTC. Drawing the rest from reference TRBV29-1 and TRBJ1-2, the complete variable domain is SAVISQKPSRDICQRGTSLTIQCQVDSQVTMMFWYRQQPGQSLTLIATANQGSEATYESGFVIDKFPISRPNLTFSTLTVSNMSPEDSSIYLCSVEFSWGAPGRGYTFGSGTRLTVV.

The rearrangement uses TRBV29-1 and TRBJ1-2; TRBD1 might be the D (6 bases). The length of the CDR3 is 12 residues. The V end lost 7 bases, the J end lost 4 bases, and 13 bases lay between the germline ends. Germline lookup yields CDR1 SQVTM and CDR2 ANQGSEA. CDR3 residues: CSAGGLLYGYTF. The CDR3 DNA reads TGCAGCGCCGGGGGGCTCCTCTATGGCTACACCTTC.

The chain recombines TRBV7-2 with TRBJ2-3, with 7 bases lining up with TRBD2. Germline V gene lookup returns CDR1 SGHTA and CDR2 FQGNSA. CDR3 size: 18 residues. J lost 1 base, V lost 10 bases, and 20 bases had no gene match. The CDR3 nucleotides read TGTGCCACCTCCCTCCTCTCTGGCGGGAGTGGCGGCACAGATACGCAGTATTTT. Encoded protein: CATSLLSGGSGGTDTQYF.

This clonotype was picked up a small number of times. This chain joins TRBV7-9 and TRBJ1-2, with D uncertain. CDR3 length: 15 amino acids. V lost 5 bases to trimming and J lost 0 bases, with 13 bases between them. Looked up from germline, CDR1 is SEHNR and CDR2 is FQNEAQ (reference sequence). The CDR3 DNA follows: TGTGCCAGCAGCCCACCGGACGGAGCTAACTATGGCTACACCTTC. Translated, it gives CASSPPDGANYGYTF.

This sequence joins TRBV12-3 or TRBV12-4 and TRBJ2-7; 7 bases map to TRBD2. The CDR3 consists of 15 residues. V was pared by 6 bases and J by 0 bases, with 8 bases of the junction left unmatched. CDR3 residues: CASSDTGGSSYEQYF. Here the CDR3 DNA reads TGTGCCAGCAGCGACACGGGCGGGAGCTCCTACGAGCAGTACTTC.